This T cell receptor beta chain is from a study of shared clonotypes between healthy human individuals. Findings and limits, study-wide: An effect of sequencing depth on clonotype sharing among donors was expected.

Sequencing was performed with immunoSEQ multiplex PCR; in TCRdb, only in-frame clones are kept and a portion is missing. The profile shows about 460,000 clones, over 60% of them singletons. Notes on this clone: Its antigen is not known.

CDR3 size: 16 residues. CDR1 and CDR2 (germline): SGHNT, YYREEE (reference sequence). Trimming removed 0 bases from V and 2 bases from J; junction bases left unmatched: 5. Every donor, a Caucasian adult, lived in Nashville, Tennessee. Sequences were obtained from PBMCs. This clonotype was sampled from a middle-aged woman in good health. Some clones in this sample may be carry-over from other donors' samples. This chain links TRBV5-4 with TRBJ2-1; 7 bases map to TRBD2. Here the CDR3 DNA reads TGTGCCAGCAGCTTGGACCTAGCGGAGGCCTACAATGAGCAGTTCTTC. It encodes CASSLDLAEAYNEQFF.